The 31 T cell receptor beta chains presented below share a single source sample, sequenced in a study of siplizumab effects on memory and regulatory T cells. TCRdb's table, derived via immunoSEQ multiplex PCR, lists solely in-frame clones and lacks some. The sample gives 90,000 to 110,000 clones, about 92% of which show up once; approximately 0.75% is in the top ten. The sequencing sample was made of Tregs sorted from blood. The receptors come from a human donor in good health.

The V gene is TRBV6-5, the J gene TRBJ1-6; D possibly corresponds to TRBD1 (5 bases). V dropped 0 bases and J dropped 7 bases, with 13 bases sitting between them. Germline CDR1 is MNHEY and CDR2 is SVGAGI. The CDR3 loop spans 16 amino acids. The CDR3 sequence: CASSYSAGTVNSPLHF. CDR3 DNA sequence: TGTGCCAGCAGTTACTCGGCCGGGACGGTAAATTCACCCCTCCACTTT.

The chain couples TRBV2 to TRBJ2-1; no definite D call. The V end lost 10 bases, the J end lost 5 bases, and 12 bases lay between the germline ends. Germline CDR1 is SNHLY and CDR2 is FYNNEI. CDR3 size: 12 residues. The CDR3 spells CAITAVDNEQFF. In nucleotides, the CDR3 is TGTGCCATAACAGCCGTCGACAATGAGCAGTTCTTC.

This clone was observed a single time. The chain uses TRBV9 and TRBJ2-7; 11 bases match TRBD2. CDR1 and CDR2 (germline): SGDLS, YYNGEE. V lost 3 bases to trimming and J lost 5 bases; unmatched junction nucleotides: 7. The length of the CDR3 is 15 residues. As DNA, the CDR3 is TGTGCCAGCAGCGCCGCTAGCGGGAGGTATAACGAGCAGTACTTC. It encodes CASSAASGRYNEQYF.

The DNA for the CDR3 is TGTGCCAGCAGCACTGACCCCCCCAATCAGCCCCAGCATTTT. Amino acids: CASSTDPPNQPQHF. The V gene is TRBV21-1, the J gene TRBJ1-5. TRBV21-1 is a pseudogene segment. The CDR3 spans 14 residues.

The rearrangement joins TRBV5-1 to TRBJ1-5; no clear D. Germline CDR1 and CDR2: SGHRS and YFSETQ. This CDR3 contains 13 residues. V lost 0 bases and J 7 bases, leaving 8 bases between the germline ends. The CDR3 region is CASSLGGGQPQHF. CDR3 in DNA: TGCGCCAGCAGCTTGGGCGGTGGACAGCCCCAGCATTTT.

The gene calls are TRBV18 and TRBJ2-2; D may match TRBD1 or TRBD2 (6 bases each). Trimming removed 6 bases at V and 5 bases at J, with 16 bases between. This CDR3 spans 15 amino acids. Looked up from germline, CDR1 is KGHSH and CDR2 is LQKENI. CDR3 sequence (DNA): TGTGCCAGCTCTCGCCAGACAGGAGGGACCGGGGAGCTGTTTTTT. It yields the protein CASSRQTGGTGELFF.

This chain links TRBV18 with TRBJ1-5; D is ambiguous. The CDR3 extends over 13 amino acids. The germline V gene has CDR1 KGHSH and CDR2 LQKENI. The V end was cut by 4 bases, the J end by 7 bases, with 11 bases between. The CDR3 loop reads CASSHGVDQPQHF. CDR3 DNA: TGTGCCAGCTCACACGGGGTGGACCAGCCCCAGCATTTT. Full variable domain (outside the CDR3, taken from reference TRBV18 and TRBJ1-5): NAGVMQNPRHLVRRRGQEARLRCSPMKGHSHVYWYRQLPEEGLKFMVYLQKENIIDESGMPKERFSAEFPKEGPSILRIQQVVRGDSAAYFCASSHGVDQPQHFGDGTRLSIL.

V gene TRBV11-3 combines with J gene TRBJ1-5; tentatively, D is TRBD1 (5 bases). This CDR3 comprises 13 residues. The germline gives CDR1 SGHNT, CDR2 YENEEA. V lost 5 bases, J lost 6 bases, and 11 bases lay in between. The CDR3 loop reads CASSQSGSQPQHF. Here the CDR3 DNA reads TGTGCCAGCAGCCAGTCAGGGAGTCAGCCCCAGCATTTT.

The chain is built from TRBV6-6 and TRBJ2-3; 7 bases line up with TRBD2. V lost 5 bases, J lost 6 bases, and 8 bases stayed unmatched. CDR3 length: 14 residues. Germline V gene data show CDR1 as MNHNY and CDR2 as SVGAGI (reference sequence). CDR3 nucleotide sequence: TGTGCCAGCAGTCTTGGTTTGGGAGGGGATACGCAGTATTTT. Its protein product is CASSLGLGGDTQYF.

The chain joins TRBV11-1 to TRBJ2-1, with 10 bases aligning to TRBD1. Trimming cost V 3 bases and J 7 bases; bases outside gene matches: 6. This CDR3 is built from 15 residues. Looked up from germline, CDR1 is SGHAT and CDR2 is FQDESV (reference sequence). Here the CDR3 reads CASSFRQGARNEQFF. CDR3 coding DNA: TGTGCCAGCAGCTTCAGACAGGGGGCGCGGAATGAGCAGTTCTTC.

This clone was counted a single time. The chain couples TRBV9 to TRBJ2-7; 7 positions match TRBD2. Germline values: CDR1 SGDLS, CDR2 YYNGEE. The V gene end was trimmed by 5 bases and the J gene end by 6 bases; junction bases not matched to a gene: 8. The CDR3 sequence is 13 residues long. The CDR3 sequence is CASSRGRASEQYF. CDR3 DNA sequence: TGTGCCAGCAGTCGCGGGAGAGCCAGCGAGCAGTACTTC.

The V gene is TRBV7-8, the J gene TRBJ1-2; a weak D match, TRBD1 (6 bases). Trimming stripped 3 bases from V and 5 bases from J, with 13 bases between. The CDR3 length is 14 residues. CDR1 and CDR2 (germline): SGHVS, FQNEAQ. In DNA form, the CDR3 reads TGTGCCAGCAGCTTTTTCCCAGGGGATTATGGCTACACCTTC. This sequence encodes CASSFFPGDYGYTF. The entire variable domain, with the rest obtained from reference TRBV7-8 and TRBJ1-2, is as follows: GAGVSQSPRYKVAKRGQDVALRCDPISGHVSLFWYQQALGQGPEFLTYFQNEAQLDKSGLPSDRFFAERPEGSVSTLKIQRTQQEDSAVYLCASSFFPGDYGYTFGSGTRLTVV.

This clone was picked up a small number of times. The V gene is TRBV7-9, the J gene TRBJ1-5; 7 bases map to TRBD1. This CDR3 spans 15 amino acids. V gave up 5 bases and J gave up 2 bases; unmatched junction bases: 6. The germline CDR1 and CDR2 sequences are SEHNR and FQNEAQ (reference sequence). The DNA of the CDR3 is TGTGCCAGCAGCGTGGGACAGTCGGGCAATCAGCCCCAGCATTTT. Protein sequence: CASSVGQSGNQPQHF.

The rearrangement joins TRBV11-2 to TRBJ2-1; 7 bases align to TRBD2. The V gene end was trimmed by 4 bases and the J gene end by 4 bases; junction bases not matched to a gene: 4. Looked up from germline, CDR1 is SGHAT and CDR2 is FQNNGV. This CDR3 comprises 14 residues. The DNA of the CDR3 is TGTGCCAGCAGCTCAACTAGCGTTTACAATGAGCAGTTCTTC. It encodes CASSSTSVYNEQFF.

The chain recombines TRBV2 with TRBJ2-6; D is ambiguous. The CDR3 has 15 amino acids. CDR1 SNHLY and CDR2 FYNNEI come from the germline V gene. Trimming took off 7 bases at V and 3 bases at J, with 13 bases between the two ends. The CDR3 nucleotides read TGTGCCAGCACCCTCGAAGGATTTGGGGCCAACGTCCTGACTTTC. Translated: CASTLEGFGANVLTF.

This chain uses TRBV11-2 with TRBJ2-1, with 10 bases lining up with TRBD2. Germline lookup yields CDR1 SGHAT and CDR2 FQNNGV. The trim removed 0 bases at V and 7 bases at J, leaving 9 bases unmatched. This CDR3 has 17 residues. CDR3 sequence reads: CASSLDSGLAGANEQFF. The CDR3 DNA follows: TGTGCCAGCAGCTTAGATTCTGGTCTAGCGGGGGCTAATGAGCAGTTCTTC.

The V call is TRBV29-1, the J call TRBJ1-2, with TRBD1 matching 9 bases. Germline V gives CDR1 SQVTM, CDR2 ANQGSEA. The junction had 8 bases not matched to a gene; V was cut back by 5 bases and J by 4 bases. The CDR3 covers 14 residues. The CDR3 DNA sequence: TGCAGCGTTCGTGGGACAGGGTCAGGCTATGGCTACACCTTC. It is translated as CSVRGTGSGYGYTF.

J is TRBJ2-3 and V is TRBV19; D might be TRBD1 (6 bases). The V and J ends lost 5 bases and 2 bases respectively, with 20 bases between them. CDR1 is LNHDA, CDR2 SQIVND, per germline (reference sequence). This CDR3 is 17 amino acids long. The CDR3 sequence is CASSPSDYQGSTDTQYF. The CDR3 bases are TGTGCCAGTAGTCCGTCTGACTACCAGGGGTCCACAGATACGCAGTATTTT.

This chain connects TRBV5-1 to TRBJ2-1, with 12 bases lining up with TRBD2. The germline gives CDR1 SGHRS, CDR2 YFSETQ. The V and J ends lost 4 bases and 9 bases, in that order; junction bases with no gene match: 8. This CDR3 is built from 15 residues. The CDR3 sequence: CASSTTSGSSGEQFF. CDR3 sequence (DNA): TGCGCCAGCAGCACGACTAGCGGGAGCTCGGGTGAGCAGTTCTTC.

V usage is TRBV7-9 and J usage is TRBJ2-1; TRBD1 agrees at 8 bases. The CDR3 loop spans 16 amino acids. Germline values: CDR1 SEHNR, CDR2 FQNEAQ (reference sequence). Germline trimming cut 0 bases from V and 8 bases from J; bases unmatched to any gene: 9. CDR3 in DNA: TGTGCCAGCAGCTTAGCGCAATCGGACAGGGCTGATGAGCAGTTCTTC. Translated: CASSLAQSDRADEQFF.

This clone showed up just once. This chain connects TRBV6-5 to TRBJ2-3; D is undetermined. The CDR3 length is 14 residues. Germline V CDR1 and CDR2: MNHEY, SVGAGI. V lost 3 bases, J lost 4 bases, and 11 bases lay in between. CDR3 coding DNA: TGTGCCAGCAGTTATCGTGTTACTTCAGATACGCAGTATTTT. Protein product: CASSYRVTSDTQYF.

In its sample, this clone was seen once. CDR3 region: CASSFKGYGYTF. The CDR3 DNA follows: TGTGCCAGCAGTTTTAAGGGGTATGGCTACACCTTC. The chain joins TRBV28 to TRBJ1-2; D is perhaps TRBD1 (5 bases). V lost 3 bases, J lost 5 bases, and 7 bases lay in between. This CDR3 is built from 12 residues. Per the germline V gene, CDR1 is MDHEN and CDR2 is SYDVKM.

The V gene is TRBV11-2, the J gene TRBJ2-3, with 7 bases fitting TRBD2. This CDR3 has 14 amino acids. With V trimmed by 4 bases and J by 5 bases, 6 bases remained unmatched. Germline values: CDR1 SGHAT, CDR2 FQNNGV. CDR3 sequence reads: CASSYPSGGDTQYF. The CDR3 region has the DNA TGTGCCAGCAGCTACCCGTCGGGGGGAGATACGCAGTATTTT.

The chain couples TRBV5-1 to TRBJ2-5, with 7 positions matching TRBD2. Germline-derived CDR1 and CDR2 are SGHRS and YFSETQ. V was clipped by 3 bases and J by 7 bases; unmatched bases: 6. This CDR3 spans 13 amino acids. The CDR3 DNA follows: TGCGCCAGCAGCTGGGACTATCAGGGGACCCAGTACTTC. Protein product: CASSWDYQGTQYF.

This clone showed up just once. V and J are TRBV18 and TRBJ2-5, with unresolved D. Germline assignment: CDR1 KGHSH and CDR2 LQKENI. V gave up 3 bases and J gave up 1 base, with 9 bases separating them. This CDR3 contains 14 residues. The CDR3 DNA is TGTGCCAGCTCACCTTTAGACACCCAAGAGACCCAGTACTTC. Translating gives CASSPLDTQETQYF. Filled out from reference TRBV18 and TRBJ2-5, the complete variable domain reads NAGVMQNPRHLVRRRGQEARLRCSPMKGHSHVYWYRQLPEEGLKFMVYLQKENIIDESGMPKERFSAEFPKEGPSILRIQQVVRGDSAAYFCASSPLDTQETQYFGPGTRLLVL.

The V call is TRBV2, the J call TRBJ2-7; D gene ambiguous. Germline lookup yields CDR1 SNHLY and CDR2 FYNNEI. The CDR3 length is 14 residues. Trimming pared 1 base from V and 2 bases from J, leaving 9 bases between. CDR3 DNA: TGTGCCAGCAGTGAAGACTTCGGGCCCTACGAGCAGTACTTC. Translated: CASSEDFGPYEQYF. Full variable domain (remainder filled in from reference TRBV2 and TRBJ2-7): EPEVTQTPSHQVTQMGQEVILRCVPISNHLYFYWYRQILGQKVEFLVSFYNNEISEKSEIFDDQFSVERPDGSNFTLKIRSTKLEDSAMYFCASSEDFGPYEQYFGPGTRLTVT.

This clone appeared once. The chain joins TRBV7-2 to TRBJ2-5; TRBD2 matches at 7 bases. After removal of 5 bases from V and 7 bases from J, the junction contained 1 base not matched to a gene. Germline CDR1 is SGHTA and CDR2 is FQGNSA. The CDR3 is 11 amino acids. CDR3 bases: TGTGCCAGCAGCCCGGGGGGGACCCAGTACTTC. Protein product: CASSPGGTQYF.

This clone was seen only once. The rearrangement links TRBV2 to TRBJ2-3; 15 bases are shared with TRBD2. Per germline, CDR1 SNHLY and CDR2 FYNNEI. The CDR3 totals 19 residues. J lost 2 bases, V lost 3 bases, and 9 bases had no gene match. CDR3 sequence reads: CASSETGTSGGLFTDTQYF. For the CDR3, the DNA is TGTGCCAGCAGTGAGACCGGGACTAGCGGGGGGCTTTTCACAGATACGCAGTATTTT.

This rearrangement joins TRBV29-1 to TRBJ2-5; a weak D match, TRBD1 (5 bases). The CDR3 totals 12 residues. With 7 bases removed from V and 4 bases from J, the gap between germline ends came to 13 bases. In germline, CDR1 is SQVTM, CDR2 ANQGSEA. CDR3 sequence reads: CSAAPRAETQYF. The CDR3, as DNA: TGCAGCGCCGCTCCCAGGGCAGAGACCCAGTACTTC.

The gene calls are TRBV7-9 and TRBJ2-1; 8 nucleotides line up with TRBD1. This CDR3 is 15 amino acids long. The germline V gene has CDR1 SEHNR and CDR2 FQNEAQ (reference sequence). V gave up 5 bases and J gave up 2 bases; unmatched junction bases: 5. The CDR3 coding sequence is TGTGCCAGCAGCCCTGGACAGGGTACCTACAATGAGCAGTTCTTC. It is translated as CASSPGQGTYNEQFF.

The rearrangement joins TRBV7-6 to TRBJ2-5, with TRBD1 identical over 9 bases. The CDR3 spans 16 residues. With V trimmed by 2 bases and J by 5 bases, 9 bases remained unmatched. Germline values: CDR1 SGHVS, CDR2 FNYEAQ. CDR3 in DNA: TGTGCCAGCAGCTTAACACTTCTGGGACAGGGTGAGACCCAGTACTTC. Its protein is CASSLTLLGQGETQYF.